This T cell receptor beta chain was observed in a study of blood T cell repertoires in COVID-19. The wider study: There were acute and convalescent COVID-19 samples, and they came from the United States, Italy and Spain. In each case, the material was cDNA or gDNA derived from T cells, B-cell-depleted T cells, or PBMCs.

Per the authors' pipeline: Estimation of nucleated cell counts relied on the amplification of reference gene primers. Data came from immunoSEQ multiplex PCR; TCRdb stores just in-frame clones and leaves some out. That table is the source of V, J and clone size, and D and trimming were worked out from the DNA. The sample has about 180,000 clones, about nine tenths seen once; the top ten hold around 1.9%. The CDR3 spans 12 residues. Germline lookup yields CDR1 SGHDN and CDR2 FVKESK. The V and J ends lost 8 bases and 4 bases respectively, with 9 bases between them. The rearrangement uses TRBV14 and TRBJ2-4, with D unresolved. This TCR was recovered from a man in his late teens or twenties who had recovered from COVID-19. Sequenced material: peripheral blood. CDR3 sequence: CASGQFKNIQYF. CDR3 nucleotides: TGTGCCAGCGGGCAGTTTAAAAACATTCAGTACTTC.